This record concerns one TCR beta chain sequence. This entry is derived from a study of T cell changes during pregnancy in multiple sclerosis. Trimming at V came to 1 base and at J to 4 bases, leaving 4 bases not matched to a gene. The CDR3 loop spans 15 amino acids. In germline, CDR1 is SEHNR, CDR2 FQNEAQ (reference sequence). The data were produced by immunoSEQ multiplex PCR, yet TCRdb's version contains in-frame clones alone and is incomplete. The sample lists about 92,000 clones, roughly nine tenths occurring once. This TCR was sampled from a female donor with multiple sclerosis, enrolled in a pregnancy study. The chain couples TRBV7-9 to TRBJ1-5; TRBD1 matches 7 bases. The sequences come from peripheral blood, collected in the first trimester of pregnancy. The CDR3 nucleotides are TGTGCCAGCAGCTTAGGACAGGGTGCAAATCAGCCCCAGCATTTT. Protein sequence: CASSLGQGANQPQHF.